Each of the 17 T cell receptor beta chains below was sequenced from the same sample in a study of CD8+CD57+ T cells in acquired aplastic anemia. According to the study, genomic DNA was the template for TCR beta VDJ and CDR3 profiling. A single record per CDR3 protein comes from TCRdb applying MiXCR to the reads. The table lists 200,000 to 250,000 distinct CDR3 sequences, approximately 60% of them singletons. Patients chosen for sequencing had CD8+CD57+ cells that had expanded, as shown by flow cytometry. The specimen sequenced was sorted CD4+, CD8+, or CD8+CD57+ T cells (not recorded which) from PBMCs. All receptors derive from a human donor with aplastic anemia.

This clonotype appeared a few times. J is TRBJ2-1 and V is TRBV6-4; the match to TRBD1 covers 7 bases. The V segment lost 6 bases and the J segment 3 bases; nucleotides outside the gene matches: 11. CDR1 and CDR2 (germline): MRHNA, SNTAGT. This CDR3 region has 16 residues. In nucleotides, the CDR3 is TGTGCCAGCAGCCAACCCGGACAGGCCAACTACAATGAGCAGTTCTTC. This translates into CASSQPGQANYNEQFF.

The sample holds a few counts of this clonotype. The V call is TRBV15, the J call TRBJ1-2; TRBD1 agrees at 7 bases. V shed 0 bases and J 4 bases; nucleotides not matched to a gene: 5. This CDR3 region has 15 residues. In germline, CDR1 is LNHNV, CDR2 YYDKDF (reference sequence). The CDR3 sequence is CATSRDGTVFYGYTF. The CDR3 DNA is TGTGCCACCAGCAGAGATGGGACAGTTTTCTATGGCTACACCTTC.

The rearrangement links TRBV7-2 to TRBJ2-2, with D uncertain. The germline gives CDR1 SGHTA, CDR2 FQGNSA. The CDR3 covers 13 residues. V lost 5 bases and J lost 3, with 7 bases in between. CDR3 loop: CASSPIDTGELFF. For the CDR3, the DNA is TGTGCCAGCAGCCCGATTGACACCGGGGAGCTGTTTTTT.

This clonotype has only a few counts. The CDR3 reads CASSEGLRAQETQYF. Written as DNA, the CDR3 is TGTGCCAGCAGTGAAGGACTCAGGGCCCAAGAGACCCAGTACTTC. The gene calls are TRBV2 and TRBJ2-5, with D tentatively TRBD1 (5 bases). Trimming removed 1 base from V and 1 base from J, with 10 bases in between. The CDR3 spans 15 residues. Germline V gives CDR1 SNHLY, CDR2 FYNNEI.

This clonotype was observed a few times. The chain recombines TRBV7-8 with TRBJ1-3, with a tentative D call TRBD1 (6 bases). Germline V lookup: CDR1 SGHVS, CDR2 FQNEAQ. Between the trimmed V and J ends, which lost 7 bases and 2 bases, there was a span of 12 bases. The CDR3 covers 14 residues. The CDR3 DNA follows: TGTGCCAGCAACCTAGGACAGACTGGAAACACCATATATTTT. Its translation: CASNLGQTGNTIYF.

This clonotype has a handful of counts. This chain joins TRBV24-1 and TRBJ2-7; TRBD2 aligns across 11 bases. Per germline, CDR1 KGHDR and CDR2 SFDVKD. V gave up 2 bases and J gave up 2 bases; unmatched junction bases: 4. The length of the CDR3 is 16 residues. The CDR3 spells CATSDSLAGGTYEQYF. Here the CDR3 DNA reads TGTGCCACCAGTGATTCCCTAGCGGGAGGTACCTACGAGCAGTACTTC.

The CDR3 DNA sequence: TGTGCCAGTAGTATCGACAGGGGGCTCGGCAATGAGCAGTTCTTC. It translates to CASSIDRGLGNEQFF. The chain couples TRBV19 to TRBJ2-1; 10 bases are a match to TRBD1. The CDR3 contains 15 residues. V dropped 3 bases and J dropped 6; count of bases not matched to a gene: 5. Germline V CDR1 and CDR2: LNHDA, SQIVND (reference sequence).

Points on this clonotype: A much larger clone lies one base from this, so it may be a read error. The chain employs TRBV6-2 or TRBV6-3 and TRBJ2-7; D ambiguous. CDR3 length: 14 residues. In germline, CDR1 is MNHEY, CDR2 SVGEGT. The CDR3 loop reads CASSYERSSYERYF. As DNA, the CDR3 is TGTGCCAGCAGTTATGAGAGAAGCTCCTACGAGCGGTACTTC.

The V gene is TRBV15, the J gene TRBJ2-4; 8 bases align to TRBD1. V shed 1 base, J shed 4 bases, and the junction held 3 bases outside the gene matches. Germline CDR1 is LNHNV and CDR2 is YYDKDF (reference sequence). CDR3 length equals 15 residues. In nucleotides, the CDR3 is TGTGCCACCAGCAGAGGGGGACAGGATAAAAACATTCAGTACTTC. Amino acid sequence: CATSRGGQDKNIQYF.

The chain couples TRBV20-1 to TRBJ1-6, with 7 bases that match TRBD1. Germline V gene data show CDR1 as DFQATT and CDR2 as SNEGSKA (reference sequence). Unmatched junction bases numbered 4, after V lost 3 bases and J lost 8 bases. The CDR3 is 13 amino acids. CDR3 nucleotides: TGCAGTGCTAGGCCCACAGGGGATTCACCCCTCCACTTT. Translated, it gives CSARPTGDSPLHF.

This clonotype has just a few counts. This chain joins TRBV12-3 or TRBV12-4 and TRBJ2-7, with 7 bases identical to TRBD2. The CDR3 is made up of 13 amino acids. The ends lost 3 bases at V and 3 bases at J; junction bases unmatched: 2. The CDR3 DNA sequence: TGTGCCAGCAGTTTGCGGGAGCTCTACGAGCAGTACTTC. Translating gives CASSLRELYEQYF.

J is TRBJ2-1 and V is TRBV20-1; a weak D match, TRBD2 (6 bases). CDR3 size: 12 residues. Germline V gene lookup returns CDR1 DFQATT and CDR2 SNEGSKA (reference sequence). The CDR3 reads CSYGSGYNEQFF. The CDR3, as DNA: TGCAGCTACGGTAGCGGATACAATGAGCAGTTCTTC.

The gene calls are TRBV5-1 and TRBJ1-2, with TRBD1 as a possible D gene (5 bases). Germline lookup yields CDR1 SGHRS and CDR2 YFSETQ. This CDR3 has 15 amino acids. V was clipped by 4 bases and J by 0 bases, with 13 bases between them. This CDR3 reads CASSLWDEANYGYTF. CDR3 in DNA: TGCGCCAGCAGCCTCTGGGACGAAGCTAACTATGGCTACACCTTC.

CDR3 protein: CSARVLAGGSYEQYF. The CDR3 bases are TGCAGTGCTAGAGTTCTAGCGGGAGGCTCCTACGAGCAGTACTTC. The chain uses TRBV20-1 and TRBJ2-7, with 11 bases identical to TRBD2. CDR3 length: 15 residues. The V and J ends lost 1 base and 0 bases, in that order; junction bases with no gene match: 2. Germline-derived CDR1 and CDR2 are DFQATT and SNEGSKA (reference sequence).

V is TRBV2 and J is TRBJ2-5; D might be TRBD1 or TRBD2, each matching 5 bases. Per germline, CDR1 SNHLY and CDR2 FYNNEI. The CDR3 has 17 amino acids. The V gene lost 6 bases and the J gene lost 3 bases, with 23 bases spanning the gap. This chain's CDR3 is CASSENWGRKREETQYF. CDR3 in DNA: TGTGCCAGCAGCGAAAACTGGGGCAGGAAGAGGGAAGAGACCCAGTACTTC.

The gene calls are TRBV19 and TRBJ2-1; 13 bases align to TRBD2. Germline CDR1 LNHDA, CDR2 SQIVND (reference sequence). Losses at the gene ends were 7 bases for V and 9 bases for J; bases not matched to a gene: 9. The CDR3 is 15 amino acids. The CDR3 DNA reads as TGTGCCAGTAACCAACTAGCGGGGGGGCCAGGTGAGCAGTTCTTC. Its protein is CASNQLAGGPGEQFF.

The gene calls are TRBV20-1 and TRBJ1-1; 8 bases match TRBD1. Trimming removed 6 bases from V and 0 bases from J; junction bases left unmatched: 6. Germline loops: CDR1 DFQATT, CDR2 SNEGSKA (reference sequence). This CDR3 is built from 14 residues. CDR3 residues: CSATGQVLNTEAFF. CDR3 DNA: TGCAGTGCCACGGGACAGGTGCTGAACACTGAAGCTTTCTTT.